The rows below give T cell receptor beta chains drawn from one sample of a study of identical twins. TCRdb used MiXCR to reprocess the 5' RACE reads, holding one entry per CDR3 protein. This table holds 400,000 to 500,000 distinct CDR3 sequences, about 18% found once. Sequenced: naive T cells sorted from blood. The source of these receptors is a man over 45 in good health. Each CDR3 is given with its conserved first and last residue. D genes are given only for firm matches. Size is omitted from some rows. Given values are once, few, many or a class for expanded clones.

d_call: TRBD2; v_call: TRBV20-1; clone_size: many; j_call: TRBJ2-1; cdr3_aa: CSARDYSGAYNEQFF; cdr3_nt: TGCAGTGCTAGGGATTACAGCGGGGCCTACAATGAGCAGTTCTTC
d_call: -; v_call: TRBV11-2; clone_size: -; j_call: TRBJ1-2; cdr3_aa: CASSFGAPGSGYTF; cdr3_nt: TGTGCCAGCAGCTTTGGGGCCCCAGGCTCTGGCTACACCTTC
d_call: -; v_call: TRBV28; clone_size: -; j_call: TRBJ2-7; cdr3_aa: CASSNGGSRYEQYF; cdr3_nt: TGTGCCAGCAGTAATGGTGGCAGCCGCTACGAGCAGTACTTC
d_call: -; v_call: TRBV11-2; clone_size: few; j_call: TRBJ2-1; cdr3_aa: CASSSPRGPYNEQFF; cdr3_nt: TGTGCCAGCAGCTCCCCCCGGGGGCCCTACAATGAGCAGTTCTTC
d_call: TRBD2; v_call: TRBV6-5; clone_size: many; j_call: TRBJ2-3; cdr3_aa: CASSYSMGLAGGDTQYF; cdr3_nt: TGTGCCAGCAGTTACTCGATGGGACTAGCGGGGGGTGATACGCAGTATTTT
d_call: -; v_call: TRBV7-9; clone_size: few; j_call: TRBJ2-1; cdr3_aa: CASSSGLGRNNEQFF; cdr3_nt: TGTGCCAGCAGCTCGGGATTGGGACGGAACAATGAGCAGTTCTTC
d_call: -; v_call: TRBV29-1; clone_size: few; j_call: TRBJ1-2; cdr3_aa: CSVAPLSNYGYTF; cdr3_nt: TGCAGCGTCGCTCCCCTCTCTAACTATGGCTACACCTTC
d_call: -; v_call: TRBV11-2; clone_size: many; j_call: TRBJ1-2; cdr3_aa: CASSALWGGYTF; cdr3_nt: TGTGCCAGCAGCGCCCTGTGGGGCGGCTACACCTTC
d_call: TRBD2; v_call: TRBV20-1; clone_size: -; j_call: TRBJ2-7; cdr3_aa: CSARDRGGLAGGPYEQYF; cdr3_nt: TGCAGTGCTAGAGATCGTGGCGGACTAGCGGGAGGACCCTACGAGCAGTACTTC
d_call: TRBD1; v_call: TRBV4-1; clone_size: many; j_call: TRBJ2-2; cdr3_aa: CASSPGQGTTGELFF; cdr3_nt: TGCGCCAGCAGCCCGGGACAGGGGACGACCGGGGAGCTGTTTTTT
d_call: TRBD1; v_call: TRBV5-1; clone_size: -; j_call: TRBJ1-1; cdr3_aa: CASSWEGDRGGTEAFF; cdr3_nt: TGCGCCAGCAGCTGGGAGGGTGACAGGGGTGGCACTGAAGCTTTCTTT
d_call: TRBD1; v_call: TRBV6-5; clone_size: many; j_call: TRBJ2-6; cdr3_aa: CASSYQGVGTASGANVLTF; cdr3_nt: TGTGCCAGCAGTTATCAGGGTGTTGGGACAGCCTCTGGGGCCAACGTCCTGACTTTC
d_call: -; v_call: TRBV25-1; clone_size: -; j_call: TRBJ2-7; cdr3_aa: CASSEAGHPYEQYF; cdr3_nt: TGTGCCAGCAGTGAAGCGGGACACCCCTACGAGCAGTACTTC
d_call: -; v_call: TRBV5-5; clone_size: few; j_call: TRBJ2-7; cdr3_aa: CASSYGVQASYEQYF; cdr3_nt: TGTGCCAGCAGTTATGGGGTGCAGGCCTCCTACGAGCAGTACTTC
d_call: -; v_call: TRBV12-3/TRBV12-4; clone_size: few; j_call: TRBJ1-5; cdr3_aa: CASNPYWTGRDNQPQHF; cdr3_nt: TGTGCCAGCAATCCTTACTGGACGGGTAGGGATAATCAGCCCCAGCATTTT
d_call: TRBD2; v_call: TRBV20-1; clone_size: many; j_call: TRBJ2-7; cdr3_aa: CSARDRRRGSSYEQYF; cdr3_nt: TGCAGTGCTAGAGATCGGCGGCGGGGGTCCTCCTACGAGCAGTACTTC
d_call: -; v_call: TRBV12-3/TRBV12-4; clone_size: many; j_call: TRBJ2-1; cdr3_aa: CASTPPGAEYNEQFF; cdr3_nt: TGTGCCAGCACCCCCCCCGGGGCTGAGTACAATGAGCAGTTCTTC
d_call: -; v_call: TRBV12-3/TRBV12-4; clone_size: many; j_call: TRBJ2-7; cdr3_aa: CASRFGGSYEQYF; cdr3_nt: TGTGCCAGCAGGTTCGGCGGCTCCTACGAGCAGTACTTC
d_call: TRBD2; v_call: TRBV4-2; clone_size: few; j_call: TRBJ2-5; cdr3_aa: CASSHGLARQETQYF; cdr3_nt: TGTGCCAGCAGCCACGGACTAGCGAGACAAGAGACCCAGTACTTC
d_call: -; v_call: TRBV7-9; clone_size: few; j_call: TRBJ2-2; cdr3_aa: CASSLDGATRNTGELFF; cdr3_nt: TGTGCCAGCAGCTTGGATGGAGCGACGAGGAACACCGGGGAGCTGTTTTTT
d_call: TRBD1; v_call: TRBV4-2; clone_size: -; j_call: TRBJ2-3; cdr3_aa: CASSQEDRAPTDTQYF; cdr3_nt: TGTGCCAGCAGCCAGGAGGACAGGGCCCCCACAGATACGCAGTATTTT
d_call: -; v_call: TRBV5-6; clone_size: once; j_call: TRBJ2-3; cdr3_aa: CASSLEVGPDTQYF; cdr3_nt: TGTGCCAGCAGCTTGGAGGTAGGCCCAGATACGCAGTATTTT
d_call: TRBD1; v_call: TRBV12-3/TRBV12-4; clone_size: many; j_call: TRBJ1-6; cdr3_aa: CASSPRQGSSPLHF; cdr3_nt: TGTGCCAGCAGTCCCCGACAGGGTAGCTCACCCCTCCACTTT
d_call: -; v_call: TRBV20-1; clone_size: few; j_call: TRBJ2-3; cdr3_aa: CSARGGGTVTDTQYF; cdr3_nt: TGCAGTGCTAGAGGAGGAGGGACAGTCACAGATACGCAGTATTTT
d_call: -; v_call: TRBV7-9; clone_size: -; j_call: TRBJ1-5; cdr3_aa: CASSAFGDLGQPQHF; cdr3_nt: TGTGCCAGCAGCGCCTTTGGGGACCTCGGTCAGCCCCAGCATTTT
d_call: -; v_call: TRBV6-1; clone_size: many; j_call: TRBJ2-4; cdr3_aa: CASRHLDRGKNIQYF; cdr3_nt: TGTGCCAGCAGGCACTTGGACCGAGGCAAAAACATTCAGTACTTC
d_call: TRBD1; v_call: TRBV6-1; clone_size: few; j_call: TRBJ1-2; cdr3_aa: CASSERTRQGRSGYTF; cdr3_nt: TGTGCCAGCAGTGAACGAACTCGACAGGGAAGGTCTGGCTACACCTTC
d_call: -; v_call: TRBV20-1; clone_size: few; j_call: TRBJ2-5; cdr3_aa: CSASPQETQYF; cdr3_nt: TGCAGTGCTAGCCCCCAAGAGACCCAGTACTTC